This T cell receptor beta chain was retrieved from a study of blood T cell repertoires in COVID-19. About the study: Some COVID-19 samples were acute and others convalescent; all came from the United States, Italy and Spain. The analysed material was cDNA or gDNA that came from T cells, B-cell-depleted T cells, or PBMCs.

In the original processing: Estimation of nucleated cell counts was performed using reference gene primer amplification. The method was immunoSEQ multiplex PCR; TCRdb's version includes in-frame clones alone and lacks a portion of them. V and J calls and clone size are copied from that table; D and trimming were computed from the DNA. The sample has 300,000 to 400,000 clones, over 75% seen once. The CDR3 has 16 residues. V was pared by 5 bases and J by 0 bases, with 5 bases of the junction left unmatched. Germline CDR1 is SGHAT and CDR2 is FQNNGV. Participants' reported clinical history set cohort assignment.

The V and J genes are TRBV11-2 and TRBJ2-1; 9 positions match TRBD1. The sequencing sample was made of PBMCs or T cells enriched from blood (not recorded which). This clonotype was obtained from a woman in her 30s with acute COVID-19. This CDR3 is CASSVVTGGSYNEQFF. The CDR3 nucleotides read TGTGCCAGCAGCGTTGTGACAGGGGGCTCCTACAATGAGCAGTTCTTC.